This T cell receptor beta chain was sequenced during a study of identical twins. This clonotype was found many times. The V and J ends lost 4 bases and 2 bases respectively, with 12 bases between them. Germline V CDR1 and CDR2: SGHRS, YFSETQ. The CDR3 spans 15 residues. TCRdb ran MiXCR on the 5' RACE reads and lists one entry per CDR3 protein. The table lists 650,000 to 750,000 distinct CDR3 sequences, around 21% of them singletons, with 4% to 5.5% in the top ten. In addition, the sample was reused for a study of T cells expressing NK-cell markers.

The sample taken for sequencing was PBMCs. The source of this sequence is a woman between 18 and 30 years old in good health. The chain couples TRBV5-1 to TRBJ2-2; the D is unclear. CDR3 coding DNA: TGCGCCAGCAGCCGTGGGCTAGTCAACACCGGGGAGCTGTTTTTT. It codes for CASSRGLVNTGELFF.